This T cell receptor (beta chain) was found in a study of T cell repertoires in cytomegalovirus infection. The overall study: It can be stated that public TCR beta signatures indicated CMV infection as well as a matching HLA type.

The CDR3 consists of 14 residues. Whole-study results and caveats: Identification of carriers of CMV plus the relevant HLA was performed using cumulative public TCR beta family frequency. HLA-C-restricted CMV clonotypes gave the most frequent clonotype in two of eight donors.

The sample holds a few counts of this clonotype. The antigen is undetermined. The junction differs from germline at one of its ends, possibly a read error. TCRdb called the reads again in MiXCR, with one record for every CDR3 protein. Seen here are just over 150,000 distinct CDR3 sequences, around 22% observed once, and the top ten hold 9.5% to 12%. Input material: PBMCs. The chain uses TRBV12-3 or TRBV12-4 and TRBJ1-5, with 7 bases identical to TRBD1. The sequence came from a human donor in good health (CMV status not recorded). Some clones in this sample may be carry-over from other donors' samples. This chain's CDR3 is CASSLRDSNQPQHF. CDR3 nucleotide sequence: TGTGCCAGCAGTTTGCGGGACAGCAATCAGCCTCAGCATTTT.